A single sample gave rise to the 32 T cell receptor beta chains below, sequenced in a study of blood T cell repertoires in COVID-19. Profiled with immunoSEQ multiplex PCR; TCRdb holds only in-frame clones, not every one. The sample has around 200,000 clones, about 87% seen once; the top ten hold 0.7% to 0.9%. The sequenced material came from peripheral blood. The receptors were sampled from a woman younger than 35 who had recovered from COVID-19.

This chain connects TRBV3-1 (or the pseudogene TRBV3-2) to TRBJ1-2; D is uncertain. The CDR3 runs 14 residues. Per germline, CDR1 LGHDT and CDR2 YNNKEL (reference sequence). Trimming pared 1 base from V and 8 bases from J, leaving 14 bases between. This CDR3 is CASSQGMGRVGYTF. As DNA, the CDR3 is TGTGCCAGCAGCCAAGGGATGGGGAGGGTCGGCTACACCTTC.

The chain employs TRBV18 and TRBJ1-2; D ambiguous. Germline values: CDR1 KGHSH, CDR2 LQKENI. V lost 0 bases and J 4 bases, leaving 15 bases between the germline ends. The CDR3 contains 16 residues. The CDR3 region has the DNA TGTGCCAGCTCACCACCGGAGGGAGTGTCGGTCTATGGCTACACCTTC. Protein product: CASSPPEGVSVYGYTF.

The rearrangement uses TRBV5-1 and TRBJ2-1; D is unclear. This CDR3 is built from 15 residues. In germline, CDR1 is SGHRS, CDR2 YFSETQ. Trimming took 4 bases from V and 9 from J, leaving 20 bases between them. CDR3 amino acids: CASSARSDLSGEQFF. DNA for the CDR3: TGCGCCAGCAGCGCGCGGAGTGATCTGTCGGGTGAGCAGTTCTTC.

V and J are TRBV18 and TRBJ1-2; no reliable D call. The CDR3 is made up of 16 amino acids. V lost 2 bases and J 7 bases, leaving 20 bases between the germline ends. The V gene's germline CDR1 is KGHSH and CDR2 LQKENI. The CDR3 region has the DNA TGTGCCAGCTCACCAATTTCTGCCGGCAGAGCGTTTGGCTACACCTTC. Amino acids: CASSPISAGRAFGYTF.

This clone was seen just once. The CDR3 DNA sequence: TGTGCCAGCAGTTCCCCGGGACAGTATAATTCACCCCTCCACTTT. Residues: CASSSPGQYNSPLHF. The chain couples TRBV27 to TRBJ1-6; TRBD1 agrees at 7 bases. Germline V gives CDR1 MNHEY, CDR2 SMNVEV (reference sequence). With V trimmed by 4 bases and J by 4 bases, 4 bases remained unmatched. This CDR3 is built from 15 residues.

This rearrangement joins TRBV27 to TRBJ2-5; tentative D call: TRBD1 (5 bases). Trimming left V 6 bases short and J 0 bases short, with 11 bases between. Per germline, CDR1 MNHEY and CDR2 SMNVEV (reference sequence). The CDR3 extends over 14 amino acids. In nucleotides, the CDR3 is TGTGCCAGCAGCTATGACAGCTACCAAGAGACCCAGTACTTC. It yields the protein CASSYDSYQETQYF.

This clone was detected once. This rearrangement joins TRBV29-1 to TRBJ1-3; D is ambiguous. The CDR3 extends over 14 amino acids. The germline V and J ends were trimmed by 3 bases and 4 bases, with 13 bases remaining between them. Germline V gene data show CDR1 as SQVTM and CDR2 as ANQGSEA. As DNA, the CDR3 is TGCAGCGTTGAGACGACGGAGGTGGGAAACACCATATATTTT. This codes for CSVETTEVGNTIYF.

This clone was observed many times. The V and J genes are TRBV4-3 and TRBJ1-1; possibly TRBD1 for D (5 bases). This CDR3 is built from 16 residues. Per the germline V gene, CDR1 is LGHNA and CDR2 is YSLEER. Trimming cost V 0 bases and J 1 base, with 12 bases left between them. This chain's CDR3 is CASSQEAGGRNTEAFF. DNA for the CDR3: TGCGCCAGCAGCCAAGAGGCCGGGGGAAGGAACACTGAAGCTTTCTTT.

This chain links TRBV28 with TRBJ2-2; no reliable D call. CDR1 is MDHEN, CDR2 SYDVKM, per germline. The CDR3 runs 11 residues. V was trimmed by 6 bases and J by 5 bases, leaving 4 bases between them. In DNA, the CDR3 is TGTGCCAGCAGATATACCGGGGAGCTGTTTTTT. Translated: CASRYTGELFF.

The gene calls are TRBV7-2 and TRBJ1-6, with TRBD1 matching 7 bases. J was trimmed by 0 bases and V by 4 bases; bases with no gene match: 6. Germline CDR1 SGHTA, CDR2 FQGNSA. This CDR3 is built from 17 residues. CDR3 region: CASSWTGDLSYNSPLHF. In DNA, the CDR3 is TGTGCCAGCAGCTGGACAGGAGATCTCTCCTATAATTCACCCCTCCACTTT.

The rearrangement links TRBV11-2 to TRBJ2-1; D is ambiguous. The V gene lost 2 bases and the J gene lost 5 bases, with 16 bases spanning the gap. The CDR3 is made up of 16 amino acids. Germline values: CDR1 SGHAT, CDR2 FQNNGV. The CDR3 reads CASSLQAYPAHNEQFF. DNA for the CDR3: TGTGCCAGCAGCTTACAGGCATACCCAGCTCACAATGAGCAGTTCTTC. The full variable domain, rest sourced from reference TRBV11-2 and TRBJ2-1, is EAGVAQSPRYKIIEKRQSVAFWCNPISGHATLYWYQQILGQGPKLLIQFQNNGVVDDSQLPKDRFSAERLKGVDSTLKIQPAKLEDSAVYLCASSLQAYPAHNEQFFGPGTRLTVL.

For the CDR3, the DNA is TGTGCCAGCAGTTACACTGGCAATGAGCAGTTCTTC. It is translated as CASSYTGNEQFF. This chain connects TRBV6-2 or TRBV6-3 to TRBJ2-1; D is uncertain. The germline V gene encodes CDR1 MNHEY and CDR2 SVGEGT. The CDR3 is made up of 12 amino acids. The V end was cut by 2 bases, the J end by 6 bases, with 5 bases between.

CDR3 amino acids: CASIPRGRKVRGYTF. DNA of the CDR3: TGTGCCAGCATCCCGAGGGGGCGGAAAGTGCGTGGCTACACCTTC. J is TRBJ1-2 and V is TRBV2; 7 nucleotides line up with TRBD1. In germline, CDR1 is SNHLY, CDR2 FYNNEI. The V gene end was trimmed by 7 bases and the J gene end by 7 bases; junction bases not matched to a gene: 15. The CDR3 runs 15 residues.

This chain links TRBV10-3 with TRBJ1-2, with D perhaps TRBD1 (5 bases). The CDR3 covers 14 residues. CDR1 is ENHRY, CDR2 SYGVKD, per germline. V lost 0 bases and J 8 bases, leaving 13 bases between the germline ends. CDR3 sequence (DNA): TGTGCCATCAGTGAGTCCGGGACTCCGGGGGGCTACACCTTC. Its translation is CAISESGTPGGYTF.

The V and J genes are TRBV5-5 and TRBJ2-1, with 8 positions matching TRBD2. The CDR3 runs to 14 residues. Germline values: CDR1 SGHKS, CDR2 YYEKEE (reference sequence). Trimming at V came to 4 bases and at J to 7 bases, leaving 7 bases not matched to a gene. The CDR3 region has the DNA TGTGCCAGCAGCACCAGCGGGAGAGGAAATGAGCAGTTCTTC. Translated, it gives CASSTSGRGNEQFF. Supplemented by reference TRBV5-5 and TRBJ2-1, the full variable domain reads DAGVTQSPTHLIKTRGQQVTLRCSPISGHKSVSWYQQVLGQGPQFIFQYYEKEERGRGNFPDRFSARQFPNYSSELNVNALLLGDSALYLCASSTSGRGNEQFFGPGTRLTVL.

The table lists this clone with a few counts. The chain joins TRBV10-3 to TRBJ2-1; D perhaps matches TRBD2 (5 bases). V was cut by 6 bases and J by 7 bases, with 19 bases left in between. Looked up from germline, CDR1 is ENHRY and CDR2 is SYGVKD. The CDR3 covers 15 residues. CDR3 sequence (DNA): TGTGCCATCAGCGACCAGGACGGTAGCGTGAATGAGCAGTTCTTC. It is translated as CAISDQDGSVNEQFF.

This chain joins TRBV18 and TRBJ2-3; 11 bases match TRBD2. V shed 0 bases, J shed 3 bases, and the junction held 8 bases outside the gene matches. The germline CDR1 and CDR2 sequences are KGHSH and LQKENI. The CDR3 is made up of 18 amino acids. CDR3 region: CASSPPGSGRASTDTQYF. The CDR3 coding sequence is TGTGCCAGCTCACCACCGGGTAGCGGGAGGGCGAGTACAGATACGCAGTATTTT.

This sequence joins TRBV5-1 and TRBJ2-7; 12 bases match TRBD1. The length of the CDR3 is 14 residues. The V and J ends lost 3 bases and 5 bases, in that order; junction bases with no gene match: 3. Germline assignment: CDR1 SGHRS and CDR2 YFSETQ. Here the CDR3 reads CASSSGTGGDEQYV. The CDR3 nucleotides read TGCGCCAGCAGCTCGGGGACAGGGGGCGACGAGCAGTACGTC.

This clone was picked up a small number of times. This sequence joins TRBV6-4 and TRBJ2-1, with 11 bases aligning to TRBD2. CDR1 and CDR2 from the germline V gene are MRHNA and SNTAGT. The CDR3 is 16 residues long. Trimming took 0 bases from V and 7 from J; bases not matched to a gene: 5. DNA for the CDR3: TGTGCCAGCAGTGACTCAGTAGCGGGGGGGCCAAATGAGCAGTTCTTC. Translated, it gives CASSDSVAGGPNEQFF.

This sequence joins TRBV15 and TRBJ2-6, with TRBD1 as a possible D gene (5 bases). CDR3 length: 20 residues. Germline V CDR1 and CDR2: LNHNV, YYDKDF (reference sequence). Deletions cut 1 base from V and 1 base from J, with 20 bases between. CDR3 residues: CATSRVDLMTARSGANVLTF. The CDR3 nucleotides are TGTGCCACCAGCAGAGTTGACTTGATGACAGCAAGATCTGGGGCCAACGTCCTGACTTTC.

This clone was observed once. The chain couples TRBV19 to TRBJ1-4; D may be TRBD1 (5 bases). Germline V lookup: CDR1 LNHDA, CDR2 SQIVND (reference sequence). This CDR3 contains 14 residues. Trimming stripped 1 base from V and 8 bases from J, with 11 bases between. CDR3 in amino acids: CASSIGRVGEKLFF. DNA of the CDR3: TGTGCCAGTAGTATAGGCAGGGTCGGAGAAAAACTGTTTTTT.

The chain links TRBV10-3 to TRBJ2-3; weak D call: TRBD2 (6 bases). The CDR3 is 12 amino acids. Germline V gives CDR1 ENHRY, CDR2 SYGVKD. V was shortened by 8 bases and J by 2 bases, with 8 bases between the two germline ends. CDR3 sequence (DNA): TGTGCCATCGGGGGGACCACAGATACGCAGTATTTT. This sequence encodes CAIGGTTDTQYF.

The chain links TRBV24-1 to TRBJ2-2; 9 bases agree with TRBD1. Germline V gene sequence: CDR1 KGHDR, CDR2 SFDVKD. The trim removed 4 bases at V and 6 bases at J, leaving 5 bases unmatched. The length of the CDR3 is 15 residues. This chain's CDR3 is CATSDSGTGPGELFF. DNA for the CDR3: TGTGCCACCAGTGACTCCGGGACAGGGCCCGGGGAGCTGTTTTTT.

The gene calls are TRBV7-9 and TRBJ2-3; TRBD2 matches 8 bases. CDR1 is SEHNR, CDR2 FQNEAQ, per germline (reference sequence). Trimming at V came to 4 bases and at J to 2 bases, leaving 8 bases not matched to a gene. This CDR3 spans 16 amino acids. CDR3 in amino acids: CASSSGLVPTTDTQYF. CDR3 bases: TGTGCCAGCAGCTCGGGACTAGTTCCGACCACAGATACGCAGTATTTT.

This sequence joins TRBV7-2 and TRBJ2-3; TRBD1 is a possible D gene (8 bases). CDR1 is SGHTA, CDR2 FQGNSA, per germline. The CDR3 length is 15 residues. V lost 7 bases, J lost 1 base, and 15 bases lay in between. CDR3 DNA: TGTGCCAGCATCCCAGCGGGACAGGGCACAGATACGCAGTATTTT. Residues: CASIPAGQGTDTQYF.

V gene TRBV27 combines with J gene TRBJ2-7; 8 bases align to TRBD2. Trimming removed 6 bases from V and 4 bases from J; junction bases left unmatched: 17. The CDR3 extends over 17 amino acids. Germline V lookup: CDR1 MNHEY, CDR2 SMNVEV (reference sequence). The CDR3 sequence: CASSLKPSGRGGYEQYV. The DNA for the CDR3 is TGTGCCAGCAGCTTAAAACCGTCCGGGAGGGGTGGGTACGAGCAGTACGTC.

The chain carries TRBV6-6 and TRBJ2-3, with 13 bases lining up with TRBD2. Unmatched junction bases numbered 3, after V lost 4 bases and J lost 2 bases. Germline V gene data show CDR1 as MNHNY and CDR2 as SVGAGI (reference sequence). The CDR3 length is 16 residues. The CDR3 sequence: CASSLGLAGPTDTQYF. CDR3 DNA sequence: TGTGCCAGCAGTTTGGGACTAGCGGGACCCACAGATACGCAGTATTTT.

This clone has a handful of counts. This sequence joins TRBV5-1 and TRBJ1-2; the D gene is possibly TRBD1 (5 bases). This CDR3 is built from 14 residues. Germline V CDR1 and CDR2: SGHRS, YFSETQ. The V gene lost 1 base and the J gene lost 2 bases, with 9 bases spanning the gap. The CDR3 here is CASSLTGLNYGYTF. The CDR3 DNA is TGCGCCAGCAGCTTGACAGGTCTGAACTATGGCTACACCTTC.

The V gene is TRBV6-6, the J gene TRBJ1-2; D remains ambiguous. Germline V gene lookup returns CDR1 MNHNY and CDR2 SVGAGI (reference sequence). Trimming took 5 bases from V and 6 from J, leaving 13 bases between them. CDR3 length: 13 amino acids. Here the CDR3 reads CASSPPRSDGYTF. CDR3 nucleotide sequence: TGTGCCAGCAGTCCCCCGCGGTCAGATGGCTACACCTTC.

The genes are TRBV14 and TRBJ2-7, with TRBD1 identical over 8 bases. The germline V gene encodes CDR1 SGHDN and CDR2 FVKESK. Trimming at V came to 5 bases and at J to 2 bases, leaving 5 bases not matched to a gene. The CDR3 is 14 amino acids. The CDR3 loop reads CASSARTGPYEQYF. The CDR3 bases are TGTGCCAGCAGCGCCCGGACAGGGCCCTACGAGCAGTACTTC.

This clone showed up just once. This chain uses TRBV21-1 with TRBJ1-5; the D segment call TRBD1 is taken from the table without a DNA check. TRBV21-1 has pseudogene status. There are 18 residues in the CDR3. The CDR3 coding sequence is TGTGCCAGCAGCTTTCTAGGACAGGGGGTGATTGGCAATCAGCCCCAGCATTTT. Translation gives CASSFLGQGVIGNQPQHF.

This clone has a single count. The rearrangement uses TRBV4-1 and TRBJ1-2, with D perhaps TRBD1 (5 bases). The germline V gene has CDR1 MGHRA and CDR2 YSYEKL. The CDR3 loop spans 15 amino acids. V was shortened by 1 base and J by 5 bases, with 14 bases between the two germline ends. CDR3 in amino acids: CASSQVGGLRYGYTF. The DNA for the CDR3 is TGCGCCAGCAGCCAAGTTGGGGGGTTAAGGTATGGCTACACCTTC.